This T cell receptor beta chain was sequenced for a study of shared clonotypes between healthy human individuals. Clones were read by immunoSEQ multiplex PCR, and TCRdb kept only the in-frame ones, dropping some. The sample carries approximately 2,000,000 clones, 85% to 95% recorded once. V dropped 5 bases and J dropped 6 bases, with 17 bases sitting between them. Germline V gene sequence: CDR1 LNHDA, CDR2 SQIVND (reference sequence). The CDR3 has 15 amino acids. This TCR came from a man younger than 30 in good health. Some clones in this sample may be carry-over from other donors' samples. Sequencing used naive CD4+ T cells from PBMCs. The subset was: CD45RA+ positively selected. The V call is TRBV19, the J call TRBJ1-5; maybe TRBD1 (6 bases). The DNA of the CDR3 is TGTGCCAGTAGTGTTGCGGGACATCGGAGTCAGCCCCAGCATTTT. Translating it yields CASSVAGHRSQPQHF.